The clone carrying this T cell receptor beta chain appeared a few times. The trim removed 4 bases at V and 5 bases at J, leaving 9 bases unmatched. Per the germline V gene, CDR1 is MNHEY and CDR2 is SVGAGI. The CDR3 totals 17 residues. TCRdb analysed the 5' RACE reads with MiXCR anew, one entry per CDR3 protein. The sample includes 100,000 or so distinct CDR3 sequences, 17% seen only once; the top ten take 6.2%. The sample belongs to a study of T cells of healthy individuals. The receptor comes from a human donor in good health. The chain is built from TRBV6-5 and TRBJ1-6; 9 positions match TRBD1. The CDR3 loop is CASSSPGWTGDNSPLHF. For the CDR3, the DNA is TGTGCCAGCAGTTCACCCGGATGGACAGGGGATAATTCACCCCTCCACTTT.